This T cell receptor beta chain was captured by sequencing in a study of technical replicates of blood from a handful of donors. Clones were sequenced by immunoSEQ multiplex PCR, and TCRdb holds only the in-frame ones, with some missing. The repertoire holds under 85,000 clones, 95% to 97% seen once, with roughly 0.34% in the top ten. CDR3 length: 15 amino acids. Germline-derived CDR1 and CDR2 are SQVTM and ANQGSEA. Between the trimmed V and J ends, which lost 2 bases and 2 bases, there was a span of 15 bases. The chain carries TRBV29-1 and TRBJ2-5; D not certain. This receptor was identified in a human donor in good health. Sequenced input: T cells isolated from PBMCs. CDR3 amino acids: CSVERSAKIQETQYF. CDR3 nucleotides: TGCAGCGTTGAACGGAGCGCGAAGATTCAAGAGACCCAGTACTTC.